These 5 T cell receptor beta chains originate from one sample sequenced in a study of T cell repertoires in cytomegalovirus infection. TCRdb reprocessed the reads via MiXCR and lists one record per CDR3 protein. The table includes 680,000 or so distinct CDR3 sequences, less than 40% detected once. Material: PBMCs. These receptors came from a human donor in good health (CMV status not recorded). Some clones in this sample may be carry-over from other donors' samples.

This clonotype was recorded at least ten times. The chain recombines TRBV7-2 with TRBJ2-3; 11 bases are shared with TRBD2. With V trimmed by 5 bases and J by 2 bases, 12 bases remained unmatched. The CDR3 sequence is 18 residues long. Germline loops: CDR1 SGHTA, CDR2 FQGNSA. The CDR3 bases are TGTGCCAGCAGCACTAGGGCCCTAGCGGGAGGCCCCACAGATACGCAGTATTTT. This translates into CASSTRALAGGPTDTQYF.

This clonotype appeared a few times. The DNA for the CDR3 is TGTGCCAGCAGCTTAGAAGTTAACAATGAGCAGTTCTTC. Translating it yields CASSLEVNNEQFF. The chain joins TRBV11-3 to TRBJ2-1, with D hard to call. V shed 0 bases and J shed 5 bases, with 5 bases lying between them. The length of the CDR3 is 13 residues. CDR1 is SGHNT, CDR2 YENEEA, per germline. Full variable domain (remainder filled in from reference TRBV11-3 and TRBJ2-1): EAGVVQSPRYKIIEKKQPVAFWCNPISGHNTLYWYLQNLGQGPELLIRYENEEAVDDSQLPKDRFSAERLKGVDSTLKIQPAELGDSAVYLCASSLEVNNEQFFGPGTRLTVL.

This sequence joins TRBV20-1 and TRBJ2-4; TRBD2 aligns across 9 bases. Losses at the gene ends were 2 bases for V and 14 bases for J; bases not matched to a gene: 10. Per the germline V gene, CDR1 is DFQATT and CDR2 is SNEGSKA (reference sequence). This CDR3 spans 13 amino acids. This CDR3 reads CSARQGSGGEKYF. The DNA for the CDR3 is TGCAGTGCTAGACAGGGTAGCGGGGGAGAGAAGTACTTC.

Regarding this clonotype: At one boundary the junction diverges from the germline segment, which might be a read error. The V gene is TRBV28, the J gene TRBJ1-1; D not resolved. The CDR3 contains 12 residues. Germline CDR1 and CDR2: MDHEN and SYDVKM. CDR3 sequence reads: CASSPGNIEAFF. CDR3 in DNA: TGTGCCAGCAGTCCCGGGAACATTGAAGCTTTCTTT.

The chain combines TRBV7-2 with TRBJ2-7; maybe TRBD2 (5 bases). The germline CDR1 and CDR2 sequences are SGHTA and FQGNSA. Trimming cost V 3 bases and J 5 bases, with 14 bases left between them. This CDR3 is 14 amino acids long. Written as DNA, the CDR3 is TGTGCCAGCAGCTTTACGGGATCTAGAGACGAGCAGTACTTC. This gives the protein CASSFTGSRDEQYF. Combining the CDR3 with reference TRBV7-2 and TRBJ2-7 gives the whole variable domain GAGVSQSPSNKVTEKGKDVELRCDPISGHTALYWYRQSLGQGLEFLIYFQGNSAPDKSGLPSDRFSAERTGGSVSTLTIQRTQQEDSAVYLCASSFTGSRDEQYFGPGTRLTVT.